The T cell receptor beta chain described here comes from a study of blood T cells in healthy people across ages. Overall study results and limits: Whereas aged donors had fewer naive CD4+ cells, long-lived donors had more of them and higher diversity. There was no known CMV status for donors, so expanded clonotype changes were possibly confounded.

Germline V gives CDR1 DFQATT, CDR2 SNEGSKA (reference sequence). The CDR3 is made up of 15 amino acids. Trimming cost V 6 bases and J 5 bases; bases outside gene matches: 12. Per-sample PBMC isolation yielded at least 6.5 million cells. The authors ran a second PCR of 7 to 11 cycles using a sample-barcoded 5' primer and a J-beta primer mix. TCRdb reanalysed the 5' RACE reads using MiXCR and keeps one entry per CDR3 protein. The sample yields 1.6 million or so distinct CDR3 sequences, roughly 30% seen once. Of note for this clonotype: Antigen: not known.

The V and J genes are TRBV20-1 and TRBJ1-2; 10 nucleotides line up with TRBD1. This receptor was taken from a woman under 40 in good health. Source material: blood. In DNA form, the CDR3 reads TGCAGTGCAGAACTTCGACAGGGGGCACAATATGGCTACACCTTC. It encodes CSAELRQGAQYGYTF.